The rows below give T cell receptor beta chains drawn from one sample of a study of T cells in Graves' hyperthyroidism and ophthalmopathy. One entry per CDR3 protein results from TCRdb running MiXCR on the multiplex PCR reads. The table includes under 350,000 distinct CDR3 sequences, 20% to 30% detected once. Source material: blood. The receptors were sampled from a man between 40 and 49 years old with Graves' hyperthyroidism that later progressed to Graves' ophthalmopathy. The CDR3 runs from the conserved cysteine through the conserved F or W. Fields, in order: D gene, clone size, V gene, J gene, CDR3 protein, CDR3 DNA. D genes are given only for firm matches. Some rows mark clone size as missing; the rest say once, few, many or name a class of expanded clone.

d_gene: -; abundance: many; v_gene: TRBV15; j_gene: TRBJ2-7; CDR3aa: CATSSEDSDEQYF; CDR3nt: TGTGCCACCAGCAGCGAAGACAGTGACGAGCAGTACTTC
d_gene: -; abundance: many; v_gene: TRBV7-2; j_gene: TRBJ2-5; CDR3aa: CASSLPGETQYF; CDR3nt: TGTGCCAGCAGCTTACCGGGCGAGACCCAGTACTTC
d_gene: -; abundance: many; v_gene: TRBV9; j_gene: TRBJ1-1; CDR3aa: CASSVDWDTHATEAFF; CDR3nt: TGTGCCAGCAGCGTAGACTGGGACACTCACGCCACTGAAGCTTTCTTT
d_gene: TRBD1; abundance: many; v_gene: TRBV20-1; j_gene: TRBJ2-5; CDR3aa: CSLTGGNEETQYF; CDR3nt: TGCAGTCTGACAGGGGGCAACGAGGAGACCCAGTACTTC
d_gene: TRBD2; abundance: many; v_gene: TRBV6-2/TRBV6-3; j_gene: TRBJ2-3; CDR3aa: CATRLTSGRFPDTQYF; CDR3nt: TGTGCCACCCGATTGACTAGCGGGAGATTTCCAGATACGCAGTATTTT
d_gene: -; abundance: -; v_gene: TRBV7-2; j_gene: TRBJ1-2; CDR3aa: CASSSPGLYTF; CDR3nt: TGTGCCAGCAGCTCTCCGGGGCTCTACACCTTC
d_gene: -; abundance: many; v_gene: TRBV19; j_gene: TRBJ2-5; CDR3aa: CASSTGRETQYF; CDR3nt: TGTGCCAGTAGTACGGGGAGAGAGACCCAGTACTTC
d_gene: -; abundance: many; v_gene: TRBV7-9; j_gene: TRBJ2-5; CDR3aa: CASSIPGPETQYF; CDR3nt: TGTGCCAGCAGCATTCCCGGTCCAGAGACCCAGTACTTC
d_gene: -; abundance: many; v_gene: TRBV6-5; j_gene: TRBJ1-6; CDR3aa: CASSYSVTRIVDSPLHF; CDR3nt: TGTGCCAGCAGTTACTCCGTAACGAGGATCGTCGATTCACCCCTCCACTTT
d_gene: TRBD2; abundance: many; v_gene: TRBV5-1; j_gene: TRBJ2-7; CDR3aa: CASSLATGGPVEQYF; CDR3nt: TGCGCCAGCAGCTTGGCCACGGGAGGGCCAGTCGAGCAGTACTTC
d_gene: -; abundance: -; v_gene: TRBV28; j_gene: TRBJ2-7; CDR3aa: CASSSRSAENEQYF; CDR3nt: TGTGCCAGCAGTTCTCGCTCGGCGGAAAACGAGCAGTACTTC
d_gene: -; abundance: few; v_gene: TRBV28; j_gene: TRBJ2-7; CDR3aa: CASRGSPIYEQYF; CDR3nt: TGTGCCAGCAGGGGCAGCCCAATCTACGAGCAGTACTTC
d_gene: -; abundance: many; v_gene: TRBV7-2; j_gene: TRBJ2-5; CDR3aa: CASGRTGAETQYF; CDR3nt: TGTGCCAGCGGCAGGACTGGGGCGGAGACCCAGTACTTC
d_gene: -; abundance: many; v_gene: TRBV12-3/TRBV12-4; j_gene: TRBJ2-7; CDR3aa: CASSPTGSPFAEQYF; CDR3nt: TGTGCCAGCAGTCCAACGGGATCCCCATTTGCGGAGCAGTACTTC
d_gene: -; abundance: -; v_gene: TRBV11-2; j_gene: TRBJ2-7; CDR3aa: CASSVWGVSYEQYF; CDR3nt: TGTGCCAGCAGCGTCTGGGGGGTTTCCTACGAGCAGTACTTC
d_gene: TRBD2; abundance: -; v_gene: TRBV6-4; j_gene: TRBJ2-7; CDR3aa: CASSDLGLAGVFSYEQYF; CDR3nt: TGTGCCAGCAGCGACCTAGGACTAGCGGGAGTTTTTTCCTACGAGCAGTACTTC
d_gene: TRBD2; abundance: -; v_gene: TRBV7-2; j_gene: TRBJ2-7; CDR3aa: CASSPRTSGRGEQYF; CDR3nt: TGTGCCAGCAGCCCGCGGACTAGCGGGAGAGGCGAGCAGTACTTC
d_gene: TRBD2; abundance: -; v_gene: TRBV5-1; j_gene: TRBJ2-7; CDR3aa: CASGPGLGVPEQYF; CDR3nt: TGCGCCAGCGGCCCGGGACTAGGCGTTCCCGAGCAGTACTTC
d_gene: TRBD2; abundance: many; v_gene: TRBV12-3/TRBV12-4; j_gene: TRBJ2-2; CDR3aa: CASRLTSGNTGELFF; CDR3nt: TGTGCCAGCAGGCTGACTAGCGGTAACACCGGGGAGCTGTTTTTT
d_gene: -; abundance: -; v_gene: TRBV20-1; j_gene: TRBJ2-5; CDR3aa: CSYVGETQYF; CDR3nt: TGCAGTTATGTAGGGGAGACCCAGTACTTC
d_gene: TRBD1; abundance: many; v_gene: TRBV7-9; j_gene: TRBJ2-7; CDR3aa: CASSFGTGDLRQYF; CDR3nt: TGTGCCAGCAGCTTCGGGACAGGCGACCTCCGGCAGTACTTC
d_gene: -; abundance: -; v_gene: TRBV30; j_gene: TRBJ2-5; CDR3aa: CAWSESGSKTQYF; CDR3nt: TGTGCCTGGAGTGAATCAGGGAGCAAGACCCAGTACTTC
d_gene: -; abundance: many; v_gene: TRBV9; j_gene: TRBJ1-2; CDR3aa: CASSVDPSAGGYTF; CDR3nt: TGTGCCAGCAGCGTAGACCCCTCCGCGGGGGGCTACACCTTC
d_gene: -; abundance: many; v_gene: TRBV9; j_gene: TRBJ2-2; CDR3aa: CASSVGRATGELFF; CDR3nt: TGTGCCAGCAGCGTAGGGAGAGCCACCGGGGAGCTGTTTTTT
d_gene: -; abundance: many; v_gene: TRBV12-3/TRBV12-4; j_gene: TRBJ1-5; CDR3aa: CASSFFHQPQHF; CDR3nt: TGTGCCAGCAGTTTCTTTCATCAGCCCCAGCATTTT
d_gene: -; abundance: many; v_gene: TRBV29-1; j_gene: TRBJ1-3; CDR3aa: CSFAGRSRNTIYF; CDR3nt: TGCAGCTTCGCCGGGCGAAGTCGGAACACCATATATTTT
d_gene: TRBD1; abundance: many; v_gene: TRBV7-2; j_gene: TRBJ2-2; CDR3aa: CASSQEPGQGWTGELFF; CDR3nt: TGTGCCAGCAGTCAAGAACCGGGACAGGGATGGACCGGGGAGCTGTTTTTT
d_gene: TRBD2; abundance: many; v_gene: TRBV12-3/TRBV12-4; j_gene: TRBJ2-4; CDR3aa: CASSFAAGASGNIQYF; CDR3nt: TGTGCCAGCAGTTTTGCGGCGGGAGCCTCTGGAAACATTCAGTACTTC
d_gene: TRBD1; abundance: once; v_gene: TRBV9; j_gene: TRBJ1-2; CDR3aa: CASSAGQTGNYGYTF; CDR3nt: TGTGCCAGCAGCGCCGGACAGACAGGGAACTATGGCTACACCTTC
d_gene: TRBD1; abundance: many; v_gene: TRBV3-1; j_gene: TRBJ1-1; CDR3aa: CASSPKGATEAFF; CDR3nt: TGTGCCAGCAGCCCTAAGGGGGCCACTGAAGCTTTCTTT
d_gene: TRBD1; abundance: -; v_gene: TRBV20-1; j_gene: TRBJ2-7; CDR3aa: CSARDNRGRYEQYF; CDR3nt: TGCAGTGCTAGAGATAACAGGGGCCGGTACGAGCAGTACTTC
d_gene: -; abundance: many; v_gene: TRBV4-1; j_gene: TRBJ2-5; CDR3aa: CASSQPTGDQYF; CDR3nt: TGCGCCAGCAGCCAACCAACCGGGGACCAGTACTTC
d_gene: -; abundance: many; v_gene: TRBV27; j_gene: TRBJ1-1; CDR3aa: CASSPGTPLNTEAFF; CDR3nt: TGTGCCAGCAGTCCAGGGACACCTTTGAACACTGAAGCTTTCTTT
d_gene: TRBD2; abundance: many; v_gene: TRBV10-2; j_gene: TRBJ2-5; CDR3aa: CASSETSGGTRETQYF; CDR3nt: TGCGCCAGCAGTGAGACTAGCGGGGGGACGAGAGAGACCCAGTACTTC
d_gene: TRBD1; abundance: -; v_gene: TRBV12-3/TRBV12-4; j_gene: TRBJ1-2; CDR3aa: CASSWGQGIGYGYTF; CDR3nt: TGTGCCAGCAGTTGGGGACAGGGAATAGGGTATGGCTACACCTTC
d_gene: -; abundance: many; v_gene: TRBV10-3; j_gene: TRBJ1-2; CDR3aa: CAISVQAGNGYTF; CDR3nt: TGTGCCATCAGTGTGCAAGCAGGGAACGGCTACACCTTC
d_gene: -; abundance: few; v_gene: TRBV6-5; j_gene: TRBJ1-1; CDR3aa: CASSYELGFVPEAFF; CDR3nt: TGTGCCAGCAGTTACGAATTGGGATTCGTTCCTGAAGCTTTCTTT
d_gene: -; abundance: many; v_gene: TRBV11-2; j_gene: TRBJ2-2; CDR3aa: CASSHRTNTGELFF; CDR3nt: TGTGCCAGCAGCCACAGGACGAACACCGGGGAGCTGTTTTTT
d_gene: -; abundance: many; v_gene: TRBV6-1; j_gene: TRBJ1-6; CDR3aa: CASRGGLRNNSPLHF; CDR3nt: TGTGCCAGCAGAGGGGGACTGCGGAATAATTCACCCCTCCACTTT
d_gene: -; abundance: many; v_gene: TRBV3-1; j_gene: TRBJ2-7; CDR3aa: CASSQDFHEQYF; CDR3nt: TGTGCCAGCAGCCAAGACTTCCACGAGCAGTACTTC
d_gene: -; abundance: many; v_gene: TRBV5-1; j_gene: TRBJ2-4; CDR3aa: CASSLEGGAKNIQYF; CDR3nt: TGCGCCAGCAGCCTGGAGGGGGGAGCCAAAAACATTCAGTACTTC
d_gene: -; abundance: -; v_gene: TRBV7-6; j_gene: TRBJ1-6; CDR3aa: CASSLVVGDPGSPLHF; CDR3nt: TGTGCCAGCAGCTTAGTGGTGGGGGACCCTGGATCACCCCTCCACTTT
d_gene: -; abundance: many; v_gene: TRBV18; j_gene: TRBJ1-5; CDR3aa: CASSLNDGGQPQHF; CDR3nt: TGTGCCAGCTCACTAAATGATGGGGGGCAGCCCCAGCATTTT
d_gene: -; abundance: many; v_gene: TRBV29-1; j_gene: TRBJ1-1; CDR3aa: CSVDPFSAPNTEAFF; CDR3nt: TGCAGCGTTGATCCCTTTTCTGCCCCGAACACTGAAGCTTTCTTT
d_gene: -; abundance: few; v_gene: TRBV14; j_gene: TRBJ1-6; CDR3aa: CASSQLSGGYNSPLHF; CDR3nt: TGTGCCAGCAGCCAGCTGTCCGGGGGCTATAATTCACCCCTCCACTTT
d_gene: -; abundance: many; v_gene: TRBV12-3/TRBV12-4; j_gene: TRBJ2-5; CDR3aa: CASSPTSGQTPETQYF; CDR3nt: TGTGCCAGCAGTCCCACCTCAGGACAGACCCCAGAGACCCAGTACTTC
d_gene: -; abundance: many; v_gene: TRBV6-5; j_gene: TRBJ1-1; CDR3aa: CASSVPKDTEAFF; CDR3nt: TGTGCCAGCAGCGTCCCCAAGGACACTGAAGCTTTCTTT
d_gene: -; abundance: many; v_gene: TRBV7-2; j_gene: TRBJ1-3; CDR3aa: CASSSYRAGNTIYF; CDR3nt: TGTGCCAGCAGCTCCTACAGGGCTGGAAACACCATATATTTT
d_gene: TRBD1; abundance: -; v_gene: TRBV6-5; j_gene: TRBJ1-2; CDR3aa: CASSYSGRQGYYGYTF; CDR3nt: TGTGCCAGCAGTTACTCGGGCCGACAGGGCTACTATGGCTACACCTTC
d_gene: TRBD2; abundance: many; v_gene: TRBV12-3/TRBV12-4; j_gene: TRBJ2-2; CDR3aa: CASVSGRRNVGELFF; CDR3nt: TGTGCCAGCGTGAGCGGGAGGAGGAACGTGGGGGAGCTGTTTTTT
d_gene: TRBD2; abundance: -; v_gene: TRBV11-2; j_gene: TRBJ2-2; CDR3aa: CASSLSRLGGGAAGELFF; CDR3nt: TGTGCCAGCAGCTTAAGCCGACTCGGCGGGGGGGCGGCCGGGGAGCTGTTTTTT
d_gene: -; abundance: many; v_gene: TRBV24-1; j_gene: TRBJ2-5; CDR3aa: CATSDYGGGETQYF; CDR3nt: TGTGCCACCAGTGATTACGGGGGCGGAGAGACCCAGTACTTC
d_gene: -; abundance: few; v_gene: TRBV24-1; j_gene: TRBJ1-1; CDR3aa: CATTERGDTEAFF; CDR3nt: TGTGCCACGACGGAACGCGGGGACACTGAAGCTTTCTTT
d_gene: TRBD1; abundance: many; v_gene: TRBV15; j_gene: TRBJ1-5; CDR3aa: CATSRASSGGKDQPQHF; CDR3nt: TGTGCCACCAGCAGGGCTTCGTCAGGGGGAAAGGATCAGCCCCAGCATTTT
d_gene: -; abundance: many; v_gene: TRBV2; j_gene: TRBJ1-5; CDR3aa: CASTRGNSNQPQHF; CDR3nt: TGTGCCAGCACAAGGGGGAATAGCAATCAGCCCCAGCATTTT
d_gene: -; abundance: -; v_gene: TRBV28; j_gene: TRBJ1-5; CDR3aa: CASRDRSQPQHF; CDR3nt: TGTGCCAGCAGGGACCGGAGCCAGCCCCAGCATTTT
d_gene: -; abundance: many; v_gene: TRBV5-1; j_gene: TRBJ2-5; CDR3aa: CASSSSTGGLETQYF; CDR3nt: TGCGCCAGCAGCTCCTCGACAGGAGGATTGGAGACCCAGTACTTC